These T cell receptor beta chains were read from a single sample in a study of CD8+ T cells in alopecia areata. Using immunoSEQ multiplex PCR, the repertoire was profiled, and TCRdb retains in-frame clones only, with some absent. The sample yields 90,000 to 100,000 clones, 50% to 75% seen once. Sample: CD8+ T cells sorted from blood, taken at week 4, from a patient treated with tofacitinib. Receptors originate from a human donor with alopecia areata. Each CDR3 is given with its conserved first and last residue. Each record gives: V gene, J gene, D gene, clone size, CDR3 protein, CDR3 DNA. The D gene is left open where the match is weak. Expanded clones get a size class; other rows say once, few or many, or leave the size out.

TRBV13	TRBJ2-7	TRBD1	few	CASSLEGGRAEQYF	TGTGCCAGCAGCTTAGAAGGGGGCCGGGCCGAGCAGTACTTC
TRBV27	TRBJ2-7	TRBD1	once	CASSKGTDYEQYF	TGTGCCAGCAGCAAAGGGACAGACTACGAGCAGTACTTC
TRBV2	TRBJ2-7	TRBD2	.	CATSSGTSGYEQYF	TGTGCCACCAGTTCCGGGACTAGCGGCTACGAGCAGTACTTC
TRBV5-1	TRBJ2-1	.	.	CASSLLQDFQVGSNEQFF	TGCGCCAGCAGCTTACTCCAGGACTTCCAAGTAGGTAGCAATGAGCAGTTCTTC
TRBV5-1	TRBJ2-7	TRBD2	few	CASSLVRPSILAGGSGEQYF	TGCGCCAGCAGCTTGGTCCGGCCTTCCATACTAGCGGGAGGTTCGGGCGAGCAGTACTTC
TRBV29-1	TRBJ1-2	TRBD1	.	CSVEPGTGRVYGYTF	TGCAGCGTTGAGCCCGGGACAGGGCGGGTCTATGGCTACACCTTC
TRBV28	TRBJ2-5	.	.	CASSFPPAEETQYF	TGTGCCAGCAGTTTTCCCCCAGCGGAAGAGACCCAGTACTTC
TRBV5-1	TRBJ2-6	.	.	CASSLANHIDRTGANVLTF	TGCGCCAGCAGCTTGGCCAATCATATAGACAGAACTGGGGCCAACGTCCTGACTTTC
TRBV23-1	TRBJ2-3	.	.	CASSHHEVPSTDTQYF	TGCGCCAGCAGTCACCATGAAGTCCCAAGCACAGATACGCAGTATTTT
TRBV29-1	TRBJ1-2	.	.	CSVPGTSNYGYTF	TGCAGCGTCCCCGGGACGAGTAACTATGGCTACACCTTC
TRBV6-5	TRBJ2-2	.	.	CASKNTGELFF	TGTGCCAGCAAAAACACCGGGGAGCTGTTTTTT
TRBV2	TRBJ2-3	.	.	CASSQIPLRADTQYF	TGTGCCAGCAGCCAAATCCCCCTTCGAGCCGATACGCAGTATTTT
TRBV5-6	TRBJ1-5	TRBD1	.	CASSLVRDRNQPQHF	TGTGCCAGCAGCTTGGTCCGGGACAGAAATCAGCCCCAGCATTTT
TRBV7-9	TRBJ2-2	.	.	CASSPLLKTNTGELFF	TGTGCCAGCAGCCCTTTACTAAAAACTAACACCGGGGAGCTGTTTTTT
TRBV7-9	TRBJ2-1	.	.	CASSHPLSSYNEQFF	TGTGCCAGCAGCCACCCCCTCAGCTCCTACAATGAGCAGTTCTTC
TRBV13	TRBJ2-1	.	.	CASSLGGSSYNEQFF	TGTGCCAGCAGCTTAGGCGGGAGCTCCTACAATGAGCAGTTCTTC
TRBV7-2	TRBJ2-2	TRBD2	.	CASSTLLAGGELFF	TGTGCCAGCAGCACGCTACTAGCGGGTGGGGAGCTGTTTTTT
TRBV29-1	TRBJ1-2	.	.	CSVDRDYGYTF	TGCAGCGTTGACAGGGACTATGGCTACACCTTC
TRBV19	TRBJ2-5	.	.	CASSLNPGPRETQYF	TGTGCCAGTAGTCTAAATCCGGGACCCCGAGAGACCCAGTACTTC
TRBV27	TRBJ1-2	TRBD1	.	CASSPQNRGYGYTF	TGTGCCAGCAGCCCTCAAAACAGGGGCTATGGCTACACCTTC
TRBV2	TRBJ2-7	.	.	CASSEPRFAAGAVGAYF	.
TRBV10-3	TRBJ2-7	.	.	CAISEPTSASYEQYF	TGTGCCATCAGTGAGCCCACTTCGGCTAGCTACGAGCAGTACTTC
TRBV5-4	TRBJ2-1	.	few	CASSLGPFQFF	TGTGCCAGCAGCTTGGGCCCCTTCCAGTTCTTC
TRBV29-1	TRBJ2-7	.	.	CSVEFRLGTSYEQYF	TGCAGCGTTGAATTTCGGTTGGGGACTTCCTACGAGCAGTACTTC
TRBV7-9	TRBJ1-5	TRBD1	.	CASSSPRQGYQPQHF	TGTGCCAGCAGCTCCCCGAGACAGGGGTATCAGCCCCAGCATTTT
TRBV6-6	TRBJ2-7	TRBD1	few	CASSYSTGDEQYF	TGTGCCAGCAGTTACTCGACAGGGGACGAGCAGTACTTC
TRBV9	TRBJ2-7	.	.	CASSPGDWGEQYF	TGTGCCAGCAGCCCCGGGGATTGGGGCGAGCAGTACTTC
TRBV4-3	TRBJ2-3	TRBD2	.	CASSQDYLAGGTTDTQYF	TGCGCCAGCAGCCAAGATTACCTAGCGGGAGGGACTACAGATACGCAGTATTTT
TRBV13	TRBJ1-2	.	.	CASSLGGSNYGYTF	TGTGCCAGCAGCTTAGGAGGCAGTAACTATGGCTACACCTTC
TRBV5-1	TRBJ1-2	.	.	CASSGETGNYGYTF	TGCGCCAGCAGCGGTGAAACGGGAAACTATGGCTACACCTTC
TRBV28	TRBJ2-5	TRBD1	few	CASSLWAPTGVAVQETQYF	TGTGCCAGCAGTTTATGGGCTCCCACAGGGGTCGCTGTCCAAGAGACCCAGTACTTC
TRBV4-2	TRBJ2-7	.	.	CASSQESPYEQYF	TGTGCCAGCAGCCAAGAATCCCCCTACGAGCAGTACTTC
TRBV27	TRBJ2-6	.	.	CASRLGGANVLTF	TGTGCCAGCAGGTTGGGCGGGGCCAACGTCCTGACTTTC
TRBV5-1	TRBJ2-1	.	.	CASSPRGKRSSSYNEQFF	TGCGCCAGCAGCCCCCGGGGGAAGCGGTCTAGCTCCTACAATGAGCAGTTCTTC
TRBV2	TRBJ2-3	.	.	CASEDTPLGTDTQYF	TGTGCCAGCGAAGACACCCCTCTGGGGACAGATACGCAGTATTTT
TRBV4-1	TRBJ2-6	.	few	CASSQGWAGANVLTF	TGCGCCAGCAGCCAAGGCTGGGCTGGGGCCAACGTCCTGACTTTC
TRBV5-1	TRBJ2-7	.	.	CASSPGYYEQYF	TGCGCCAGCAGCCCGGGATACTACGAGCAGTACTTC
TRBV4-1	TRBJ1-1	.	.	CASSQDWSGMGTEAFF	TGCGCCAGCAGCCAAGATTGGTCCGGGATGGGGACTGAAGCTTTCTTT
TRBV6-5	TRBJ2-1	.	few	CASSYGNNEQFF	TGTGCCAGCAGTTACGGGAACAATGAGCAGTTCTTC
TRBV29-1	TRBJ1-4	.	.	CGGIRNEKLFF	TGCGGGGGGATAAGAAATGAAAAACTGTTTTTT
TRBV27	TRBJ1-6	.	few	CASSDPGASPLHF	TGTGCCAGCAGTGATCCAGGGGCTTCACCCCTCCACTTT
TRBV19	TRBJ1-1	.	.	CASSPAGLLHTEAFF	TGTGCCAGTAGTCCCGCAGGGTTGTTACACACTGAAGCTTTCTTT
TRBV7-9	TRBJ2-2	.	.	CASSGLSVNTGELFF	TGTGCCAGCAGCGGACTAAGCGTTAACACCGGGGAGCTGTTTTTT
TRBV25-1	TRBJ1-1	.	.	CASIGGVNTEAFF	TGTGCCTCTATCGGGGGCGTGAACACTGAAGCTTTCTTT
TRBV30	TRBJ1-5	.	.	CAWSGGHNQPQHF	TGTGCCTGGAGTGGGGGACATAATCAGCCCCAGCATTTT
TRBV27	TRBJ2-3	.	.	CASSLSEGNTQYF	TGTGCCAGCAGTTTATCGGAGGGGAATACGCAGTATTTT
TRBV5-1	TRBJ1-1	.	few	CASSLGLNTEAFF	TGCGCCAGCAGCTTGGGGCTGAACACTGAAGCTTTCTTT
TRBV5-1	TRBJ1-5	.	.	CASSLHSNQPQHF	TGCGCCAGCAGCTTGCATAGCAATCAGCCCCAGCATTTT
TRBV30	TRBJ1-2	TRBD1	once	CASYSGDRVSGYTF	TGTGCCTCCTATTCCGGGGACAGGGTCTCTGGCTACACCTTC
TRBV25-1	TRBJ2-7	TRBD1	.	CASSESSGQTYEQYF	TGTGCCAGCAGTGAATCCTCGGGACAGACCTACGAGCAGTACTTC
TRBV2	TRBJ1-2	.	.	CASSEMVANYGYTF	TGTGCCAGCAGTGAAATGGTAGCTAACTATGGCTACACCTTC
TRBV14	TRBJ1-4	TRBD1	few	CASSLGQVNEKLFF	TGTGCCAGCAGCCTCGGACAGGTTAATGAAAAACTGTTTTTT
TRBV5-4	TRBJ2-7	TRBD2	.	CASSQGTSAYEQYF	TGTGCCAGCAGCCAAGGGACTAGCGCCTACGAGCAGTACTTC
TRBV30	TRBJ2-7	TRBD1	.	CAWSAAGTGHYEQYF	TGTGCCTGGAGTGCCGCCGGGACAGGGCACTACGAGCAGTACTTC
TRBV4-2	TRBJ1-1	.	.	CASSLSPPGRNTEAFF	TGTGCCAGCAGCCTATCTCCGCCGGGGCGGAACACTGAAGCTTTCTTT
TRBV29-1	TRBJ2-7	.	.	CSVVPGRSYEQYF	TGCAGCGTTGTACCAGGCCGCTCCTACGAGCAGTACTTC
TRBV27	TRBJ1-1	.	.	CASSTAGETEAFF	TGTGCCAGCAGCACTGCCGGGGAGACTGAAGCTTTCTTT
TRBV7-9	TRBJ2-7	.	.	CASRGADPYEQYF	TGTGCCAGCAGGGGGGCAGACCCCTACGAGCAGTACTTC
TRBV29-1	TRBJ2-3	TRBD1	.	CSVTGGLSTDTQYF	TGCAGCGTTACAGGGGGCCTCAGCACAGATACGCAGTATTTT
TRBV29-1	TRBJ2-7	TRBD1	few	CSVEIDRDYEQYF	TGCAGCGTTGAAATAGACAGGGACTACGAGCAGTACTTC